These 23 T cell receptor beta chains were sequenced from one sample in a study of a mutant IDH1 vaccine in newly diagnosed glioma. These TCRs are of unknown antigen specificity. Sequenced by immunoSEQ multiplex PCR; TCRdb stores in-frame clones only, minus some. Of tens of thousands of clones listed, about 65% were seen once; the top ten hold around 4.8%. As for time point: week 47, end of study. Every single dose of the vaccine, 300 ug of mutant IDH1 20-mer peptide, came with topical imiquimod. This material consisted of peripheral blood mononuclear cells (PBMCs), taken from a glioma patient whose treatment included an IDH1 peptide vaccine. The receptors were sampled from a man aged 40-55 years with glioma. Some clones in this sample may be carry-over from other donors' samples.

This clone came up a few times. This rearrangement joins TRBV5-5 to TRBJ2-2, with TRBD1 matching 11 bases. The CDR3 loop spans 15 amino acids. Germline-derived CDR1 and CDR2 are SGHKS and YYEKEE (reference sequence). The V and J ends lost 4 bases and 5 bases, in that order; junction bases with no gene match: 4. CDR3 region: CASSAGTGGTGELFF. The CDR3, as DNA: TGTGCCAGCAGCGCGGGGACAGGGGGGACCGGGGAGCTGTTTTTT.

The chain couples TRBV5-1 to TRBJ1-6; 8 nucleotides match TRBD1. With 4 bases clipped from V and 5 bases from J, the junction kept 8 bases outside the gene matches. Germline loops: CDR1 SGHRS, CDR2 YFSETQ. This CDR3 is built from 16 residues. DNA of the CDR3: TGCGCCAGCAGCCGGGGACAGGTCACGGATAATTCACCCCTCCACTTT. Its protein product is CASSRGQVTDNSPLHF.

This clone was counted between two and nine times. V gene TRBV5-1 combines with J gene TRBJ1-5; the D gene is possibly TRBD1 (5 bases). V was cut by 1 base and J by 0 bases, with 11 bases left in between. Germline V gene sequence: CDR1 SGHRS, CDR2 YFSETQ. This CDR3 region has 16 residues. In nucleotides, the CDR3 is TGCGCCAGCAGCTTGACCAGGGCCGATAGCAATCAGCCCCAGCATTTT. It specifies CASSLTRADSNQPQHF.

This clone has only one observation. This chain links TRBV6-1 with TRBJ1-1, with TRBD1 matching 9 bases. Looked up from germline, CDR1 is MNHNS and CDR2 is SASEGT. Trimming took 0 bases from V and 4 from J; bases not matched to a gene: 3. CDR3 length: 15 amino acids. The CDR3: CASSEALTGGTEAFF. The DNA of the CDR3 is TGTGCCAGCAGTGAAGCGCTGACAGGGGGCACTGAAGCTTTCTTT.

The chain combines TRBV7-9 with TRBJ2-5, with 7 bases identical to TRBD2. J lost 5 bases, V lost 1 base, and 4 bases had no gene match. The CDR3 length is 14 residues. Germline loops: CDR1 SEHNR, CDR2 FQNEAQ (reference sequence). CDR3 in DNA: TGTGCCAGCAGCTTAGTAGGGACTATGGAGACCCAGTACTTC. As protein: CASSLVGTMETQYF.

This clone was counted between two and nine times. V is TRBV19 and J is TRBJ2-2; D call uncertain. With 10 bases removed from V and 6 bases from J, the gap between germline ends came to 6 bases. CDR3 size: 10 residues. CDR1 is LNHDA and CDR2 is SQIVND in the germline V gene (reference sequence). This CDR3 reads CATRAGELFF. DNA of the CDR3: TGTGCCACCCGGGCCGGGGAGCTGTTTTTT.

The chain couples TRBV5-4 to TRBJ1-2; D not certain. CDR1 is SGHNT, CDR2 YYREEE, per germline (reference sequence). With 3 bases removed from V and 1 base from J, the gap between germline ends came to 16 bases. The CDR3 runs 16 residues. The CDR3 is CASSYGRGVVNYGYTF. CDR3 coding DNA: TGTGCCAGCAGCTATGGCCGGGGTGTGGTTAACTATGGCTACACCTTC.

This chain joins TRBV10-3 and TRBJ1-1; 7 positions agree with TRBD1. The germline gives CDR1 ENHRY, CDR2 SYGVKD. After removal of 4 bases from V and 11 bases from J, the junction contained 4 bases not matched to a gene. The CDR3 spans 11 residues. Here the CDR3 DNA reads TGTGCCATCAGTGGACAGGGTTGGGCTTTCTTT. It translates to CAISGQGWAFF.

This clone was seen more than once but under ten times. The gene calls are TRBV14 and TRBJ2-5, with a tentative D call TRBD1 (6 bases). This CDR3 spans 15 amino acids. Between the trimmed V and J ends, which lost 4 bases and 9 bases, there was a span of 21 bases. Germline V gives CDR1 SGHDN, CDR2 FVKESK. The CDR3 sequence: CASSPQDSRSGAQYF. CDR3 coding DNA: TGTGCCAGCAGCCCACAGGACAGCCGAAGTGGGGCCCAGTACTTC.

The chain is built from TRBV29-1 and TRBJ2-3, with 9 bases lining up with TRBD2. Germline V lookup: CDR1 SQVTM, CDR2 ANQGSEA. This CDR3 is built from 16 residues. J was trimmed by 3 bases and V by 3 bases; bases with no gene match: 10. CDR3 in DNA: TGCAGCGTTGAGGGCTCGCGGGGGGGCGGGACAGATACGCAGTATTTT. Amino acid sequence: CSVEGSRGGGTDTQYF.

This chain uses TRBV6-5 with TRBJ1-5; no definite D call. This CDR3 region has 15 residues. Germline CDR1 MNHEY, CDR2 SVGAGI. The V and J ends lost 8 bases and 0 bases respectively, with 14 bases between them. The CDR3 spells CASGQGLYSNQPQHF. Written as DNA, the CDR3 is TGTGCCAGCGGCCAAGGACTCTATAGCAATCAGCCCCAGCATTTT.

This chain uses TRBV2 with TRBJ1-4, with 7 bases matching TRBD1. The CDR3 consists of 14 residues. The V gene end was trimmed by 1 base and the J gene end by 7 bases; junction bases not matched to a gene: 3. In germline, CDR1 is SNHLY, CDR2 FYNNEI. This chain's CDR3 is CASSEGGGVEKLFF. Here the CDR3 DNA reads TGTGCCAGCAGTGAAGGAGGGGGCGTTGAAAAACTGTTTTTT. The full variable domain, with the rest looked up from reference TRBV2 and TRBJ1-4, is EPEVTQTPSHQVTQMGQEVILRCVPISNHLYFYWYRQILGQKVEFLVSFYNNEISEKSEIFDDQFSVERPDGSNFTLKIRSTKLEDSAMYFCASSEGGGVEKLFFGSGTQLSVL.

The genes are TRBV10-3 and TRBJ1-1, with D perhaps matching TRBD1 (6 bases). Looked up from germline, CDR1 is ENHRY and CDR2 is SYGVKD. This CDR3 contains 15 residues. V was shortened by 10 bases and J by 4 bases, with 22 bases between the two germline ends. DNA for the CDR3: TGTGCCACCGCACCGAGTGGGGGCCCGAGCACTGAAGCTTTCTTT. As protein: CATAPSGGPSTEAFF.

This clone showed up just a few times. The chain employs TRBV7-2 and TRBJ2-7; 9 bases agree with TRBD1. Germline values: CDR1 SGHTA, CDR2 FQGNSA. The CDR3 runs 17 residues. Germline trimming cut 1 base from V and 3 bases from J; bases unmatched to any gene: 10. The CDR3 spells CASSLGGQGLWGYEQYF. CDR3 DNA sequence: TGTGCCAGCAGCTTAGGGGGACAGGGACTTTGGGGCTACGAGCAGTACTTC.

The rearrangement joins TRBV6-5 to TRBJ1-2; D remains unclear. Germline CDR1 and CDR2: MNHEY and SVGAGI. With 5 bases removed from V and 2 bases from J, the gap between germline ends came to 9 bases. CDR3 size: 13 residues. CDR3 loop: CASSEGGNYGYTF. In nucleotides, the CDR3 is TGTGCCAGCAGTGAGGGTGGAAACTATGGCTACACCTTC.

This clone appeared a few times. CDR3 in amino acids: CASSAGLAGGWNEQFF. In DNA, the CDR3 is TGTGCCAGCAGCGCGGGACTAGCGGGGGGTTGGAATGAGCAGTTCTTC. This chain links TRBV7-9 with TRBJ2-1; TRBD2 agrees at 15 bases. V trimming: 5 bases; J trimming: 7 bases; junction bases outside the gene matches: 6. The germline gives CDR1 SEHNR, CDR2 FQNEAQ (reference sequence). This CDR3 is built from 16 residues.

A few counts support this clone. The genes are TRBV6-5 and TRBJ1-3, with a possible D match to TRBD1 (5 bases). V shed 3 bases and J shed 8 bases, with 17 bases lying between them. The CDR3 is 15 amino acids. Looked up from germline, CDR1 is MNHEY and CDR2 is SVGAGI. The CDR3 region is CASSYRGQGAYTIYF. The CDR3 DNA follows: TGTGCCAGCAGTTATAGGGGCCAAGGGGCATACACCATATATTTT.

The CDR3 DNA is TGCAGCGTTGAGAGGGGGGGTACTGAAGCTTTCTTT. Translation gives CSVERGGTEAFF. This chain connects TRBV29-1 to TRBJ1-1; TRBD1 might be the D (6 bases). Germline CDR1 reads SQVTM; CDR2 reads ANQGSEA. The CDR3 sequence is 12 residues long. Trimming pared 3 bases from V and 5 bases from J, leaving 10 bases between.

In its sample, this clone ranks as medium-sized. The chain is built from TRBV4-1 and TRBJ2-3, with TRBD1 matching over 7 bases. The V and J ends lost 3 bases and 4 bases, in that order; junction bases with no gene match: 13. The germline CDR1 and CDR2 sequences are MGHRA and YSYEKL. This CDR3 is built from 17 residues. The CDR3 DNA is TGCGCCAGCAGCCATTACGAGGGGGCGGGTTCTGCAGATACGCAGTATTTT. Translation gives CASSHYEGAGSADTQYF.

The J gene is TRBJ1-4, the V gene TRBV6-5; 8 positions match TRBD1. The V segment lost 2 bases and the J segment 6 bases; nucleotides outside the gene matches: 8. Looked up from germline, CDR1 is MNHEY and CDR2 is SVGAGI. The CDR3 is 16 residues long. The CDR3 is CASSYARTGWDEKLFF. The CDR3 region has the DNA TGTGCCAGCAGTTACGCGAGGACAGGGTGGGATGAAAAACTGTTTTTT.

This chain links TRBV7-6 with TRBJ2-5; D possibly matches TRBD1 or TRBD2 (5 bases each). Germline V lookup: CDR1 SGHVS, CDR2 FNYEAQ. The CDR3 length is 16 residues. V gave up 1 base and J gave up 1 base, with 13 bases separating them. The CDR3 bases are TGTGCCAGCAGCTTAGTCCCGCAGGGACCCCAAGAGACCCAGTACTTC. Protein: CASSLVPQGPQETQYF.

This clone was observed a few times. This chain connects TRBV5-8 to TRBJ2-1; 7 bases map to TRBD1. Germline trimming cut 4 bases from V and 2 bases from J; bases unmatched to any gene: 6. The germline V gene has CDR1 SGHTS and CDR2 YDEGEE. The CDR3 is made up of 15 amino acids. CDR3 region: CASSVQGTPYNEQFF. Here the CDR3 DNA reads TGTGCCAGCAGCGTACAGGGGACCCCCTACAATGAGCAGTTCTTC.

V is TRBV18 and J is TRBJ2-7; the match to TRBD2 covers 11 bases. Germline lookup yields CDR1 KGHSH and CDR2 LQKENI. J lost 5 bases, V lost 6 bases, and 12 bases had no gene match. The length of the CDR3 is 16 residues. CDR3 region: CASSLSGGARPHEQYF. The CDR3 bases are TGTGCCAGCTCCCTTAGCGGGGGGGCCCGTCCCCACGAGCAGTACTTC. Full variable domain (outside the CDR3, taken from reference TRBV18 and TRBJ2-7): NAGVMQNPRHLVRRRGQEARLRCSPMKGHSHVYWYRQLPEEGLKFMVYLQKENIIDESGMPKERFSAEFPKEGPSILRIQQVVRGDSAAYFCASSLSGGARPHEQYFGPGTRLTVT.